This T cell receptor beta chain was profiled in a study of cytomegalovirus exposure and HLA in healthy donors. Germline loops: CDR1 SGHNT, CDR2 YYREEE (reference sequence). The J segment lost 3 bases and the V segment lost 4 bases, leaving 6 bases of the junction unmatched. This CDR3 has 15 amino acids. Study results and limitations: Earlier results showed most TCR beta V segments being productive about 90% or about 30% of the time. Indistinguishability led to the exclusion of some V segments, TRBV6-2 and TRBV6-3 included.

This clone came up once. Its specificity is not known. The PCR was carried out with 60 Vbeta primers and 13 Jbeta primers. Data came from immunoSEQ multiplex PCR; TCRdb stores just in-frame clones and leaves some out. Among under 150,000 clones listed, 65% to 85% were seen once. The receptor was derived from a young woman in good health and CMV-seronegative. The V gene is TRBV5-4, the J gene TRBJ1-1; 10 bases are shared with TRBD1. The sequenced sample was PBMCs. The CDR3 nucleotides read TGTGCCAGCAGCCCCAGGGGGACAGGGGACACTGAAGCTTTCTTT. Amino acids: CASSPRGTGDTEAFF.